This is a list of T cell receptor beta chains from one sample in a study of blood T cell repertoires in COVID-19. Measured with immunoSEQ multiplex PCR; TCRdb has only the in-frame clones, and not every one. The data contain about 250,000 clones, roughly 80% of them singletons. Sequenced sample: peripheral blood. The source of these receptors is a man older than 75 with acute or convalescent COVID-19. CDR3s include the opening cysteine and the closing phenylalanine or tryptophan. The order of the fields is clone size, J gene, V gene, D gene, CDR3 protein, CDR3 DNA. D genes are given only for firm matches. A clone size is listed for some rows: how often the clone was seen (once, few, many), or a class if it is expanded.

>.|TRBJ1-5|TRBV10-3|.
CAISESIGGLRNQPQHF
TGTGCCATCAGTGAGTCGATTGGAGGCCTTCGCAATCAGCCCCAGCATTTT
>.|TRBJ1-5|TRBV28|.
CASSLSSTGQGPQHF
TGTGCCAGCAGTTTATCCTCGACAGGTCAAGGGCCCCAGCATTTT
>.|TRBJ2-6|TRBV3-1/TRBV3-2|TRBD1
CASSQRGQLKIPFVSGANVLTF
TGTGCCAGCAGCCAGAGGGGACAGCTAAAAATTCCGTTCGTCTCTGGGGCCAACGTCCTGACTTTC
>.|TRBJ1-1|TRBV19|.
CASSIPGGMNTEAFF
TGTGCCAGTAGTATCCCCGGGGGGATGAACACTGAAGCTTTCTTT
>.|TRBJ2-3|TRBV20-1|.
CSASGQGNTDTQYF
TGCAGTGCTAGTGGGCAGGGCAACACAGATACGCAGTATTTT
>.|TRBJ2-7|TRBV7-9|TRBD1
CASSFPPTGAPYEQYF
TGTGCCAGCAGCTTCCCCCCGACAGGGGCTCCCTACGAGCAGTACTTC
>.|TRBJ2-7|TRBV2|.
CASSLELASYEQYF
TGTGCCAGCAGTCTGGAGCTAGCGTCCTACGAGCAGTACTTC
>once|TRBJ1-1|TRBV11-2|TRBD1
CASSSRGMRTEAFF
TGTGCCAGCAGCTCCAGGGGGATGAGGACTGAAGCTTTCTTT
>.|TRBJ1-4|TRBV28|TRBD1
CASSSTGTGEEKLFF
TGTGCCAGCAGTTCCACCGGGACAGGGGAAGAAAAACTGTTTTTT
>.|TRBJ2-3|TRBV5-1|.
CASSLGDGQYTQYF
TGCGCCAGCAGCTTGGGGGACGGACAGTATACGCAGTATTTT
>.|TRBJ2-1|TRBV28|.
CASSERHESYEQFF
TGTGCCAGCAGCGAGCGGCACGAGAGTTATGAGCAGTTCTTC
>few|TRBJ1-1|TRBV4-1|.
CASSNGGYSEAFF
TGCGCCAGCAGCAACGGGGGGTACTCTGAAGCTTTCTTT
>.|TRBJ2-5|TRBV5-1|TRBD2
CASSLLGLAGKETQYF
TGCGCCAGCAGCTTGTTGGGACTAGCGGGGAAAGAGACCCAGTACTTC
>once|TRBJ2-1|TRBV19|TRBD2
CASSIALAGAYNEQFF
TGTGCCAGTAGTATAGCACTAGCGGGAGCATACAATGAGCAGTTCTTC
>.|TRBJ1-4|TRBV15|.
CATSSGPRATNEKLFF
TGTGCCACCAGCAGTGGGCCCAGAGCAACTAATGAAAAACTGTTTTTT
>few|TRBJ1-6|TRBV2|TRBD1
CASSAEGTGNSPLHF
TGTGCCAGCAGTGCCGAGGGGACAGGGAATTCACCCCTCCACTTT
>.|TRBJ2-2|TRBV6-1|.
CASSEALRGGDTGELFF
TGTGCCAGCAGTGAAGCGCTTCGAGGGGGAGACACCGGGGAGCTGTTTTTT
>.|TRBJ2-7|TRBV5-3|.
CARSFTTGAYEQYF
TGTGCCAGAAGCTTTACGACGGGAGCCTACGAGCAGTACTTC
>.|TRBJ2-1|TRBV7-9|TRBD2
CASSLGASGRARYNEQFF
TGTGCCAGCAGCTTAGGGGCTAGCGGGAGGGCCCGCTACAATGAGCAGTTCTTC
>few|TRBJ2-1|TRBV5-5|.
CASSLAHRSSYNEQFF
TGTGCCAGCAGCTTGGCTCACCGGAGCTCCTACAATGAGCAGTTCTTC
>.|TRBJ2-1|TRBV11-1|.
CASSLIRDNEQFF
TGTGCCAGCAGCTTAATCAGGGACAATGAGCAGTTCTTC
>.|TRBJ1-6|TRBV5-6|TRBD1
CASTRTGVQAIRSPLHF
TGTGCCAGCACCCGGACAGGAGTTCAGGCGATTCGGTCACCCCTCCACTTT
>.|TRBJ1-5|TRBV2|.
CARGSGGQPQHF
TGTGCCAGGGGGTCGGGGGGTCAGCCCCAGCATTTT
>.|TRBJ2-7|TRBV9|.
CASSVALSYEQYF
TGTGCCAGCAGCGTAGCACTTTCGTACGAGCAGTACTTC
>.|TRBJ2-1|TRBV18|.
CASSPGQNNEQFF
TGTGCCAGCTCACCGGGGCAGAACAATGAGCAGTTCTTC
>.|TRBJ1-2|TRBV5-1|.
CASSLGKGNGYTF
TGCGCCAGCAGCTTGGGGAAGGGGAATGGCTACACCTTC
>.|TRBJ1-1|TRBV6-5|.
CASSYPGQGAFF
TGTGCCAGCAGTTATCCGGGCCAGGGCGCTTTCTTT
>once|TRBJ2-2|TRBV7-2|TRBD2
CASLKTIGLAGPRTGELFF
TGTGCCAGCTTGAAAACAATTGGGCTAGCGGGACCGCGCACCGGGGAGCTGTTTTTT
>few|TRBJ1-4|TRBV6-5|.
CASSYSRGTGNEKLFF
TGTGCCAGCAGTTACTCACGCGGGACGGGTAATGAAAAACTGTTTTTT